The 2 T cell receptor beta chains reported below all come from one sample, sequenced in a study of blood T cell repertoires in COVID-19 (dated by TCRdb to the early 2020s). Receptor amplification or capture employed the immunoSEQ multiplex PCR assay. The table was pulled from immuneACCESS by TCRdb, which kept in-frame rearrangements only. Such tables lose some clones; where checked, under half of the loss comes from unresolved V genes, and the rest has no known cause. The sample table contains 200,000 to 300,000 clones; only one count was recorded for about nine tenths of them. The ten largest make up roughly 0.79% of the sample. Sequenced: peripheral blood. The receptor source for this set is a man aged 25-40 years with COVID-19, enrolled during active disease.

The chain recombines TRBV11-2 with TRBJ2-5; TRBD1 matches 7 bases. Germline loops: CDR1 SGHAT, CDR2 FQNNGV. The CDR3 has 15 amino acids. The V and J ends lost 5 bases and 3 bases, in that order; junction bases with no gene match: 9. The CDR3 DNA reads TGTGCCAGCAGCCCGATGGGACAGACAGAAGAGACCCAGTACTTC. Protein: CASSPMGQTEETQYF.

The rearrangement uses TRBV28 and TRBJ1-5; TRBD1 matches 10 bases. This CDR3 is built from 13 residues. Germline CDR1 MDHEN, CDR2 SYDVKM. The junction had 3 bases not matched to a gene; V was cut back by 6 bases and J by 7 bases. CDR3 amino acids: CASRTGGRQPQHF. In DNA, the CDR3 is TGTGCCAGCAGGACAGGGGGCAGGCAGCCCCAGCATTTT.